A single TCR beta chain is shown here with its context. Its antigen remains unknown. As to time point: pretreatment peripheral blood. The source of the sample is a study of PD-L1 blockade in urothelial cancer. Study-level background: Patients' histories included 0 to 3 prior chemotherapy regimens. Blood-derived samples held a median around 140,000 T cells. General study points: In blood at 3 weeks, tumor-associated clones expanded more among patients with durable benefit.

Assay used: immunoSEQ multiplex PCR; TCRdb lists only in-frame clones, some missing. The data show just under 50,000 clones, about 88% seen once. From germline, CDR1 is ENHRY and CDR2 SYGVKD. The junction had 5 bases not matched to a gene; V was cut back by 0 bases and J by 3 bases. This CDR3 spans 15 amino acids. The chain carries TRBV10-3 and TRBJ2-7; 7 bases line up with TRBD1. Sequencing was performed on PBMCs, taken around atezolizumab (anti-PD-L1) treatment. This TCR was recovered from a man in his 70s with urothelial cancer. The CDR3 protein is CAISESQGVIYEQYF. CDR3 bases: TGTGCCATCAGTGAGTCCCAGGGGGTAATCTACGAGCAGTACTTC.